In its sample, the clone carrying this T cell receptor beta chain was seen many times. Its matching antigen is unknown. Ophthalmopathy patients had moderate-to-severe active disease, CAS ≥3, NOSPECS ≥4, and disease duration under 3 months. Diagnosis rested on symptoms, serum thyroxine and TRAb, thyroid ultrasound, and orbital computed tomography. The length of the CDR3 is 12 residues. Germline V gene data show CDR1 as SNHLY and CDR2 as FYNNEI. V trimming: 6 bases; J trimming: 3 bases; junction bases outside the gene matches: 0. The sample comes from a study of T cells in Graves' hyperthyroidism and ophthalmopathy. The source material, RNA transcripts, was used to amplify TCR beta CDR3 regions. Initially, a first-round RT-PCR of the TCR CDR3 employed the HTBI primer set. Each CDR3 protein is one row after TCRdb ran MiXCR on the multiplex PCR reads. The data show 640,000 or so distinct CDR3 sequences, about 14% seen once.

Broader study findings: Ophthalmopathy, which appeared later, was predicted by the model a median 6.5 months before onset.

The chain combines TRBV2 with TRBJ1-1; 8 nucleotides line up with TRBD1. This sequence originates from a woman aged 40 to 50 with Graves' ophthalmopathy. Sequencing used blood. CDR3 nucleotide sequence: TGTGCCAGCAGGGACAGGGACACTGAAGCTTTCTTT. As protein: CASRDRDTEAFF.